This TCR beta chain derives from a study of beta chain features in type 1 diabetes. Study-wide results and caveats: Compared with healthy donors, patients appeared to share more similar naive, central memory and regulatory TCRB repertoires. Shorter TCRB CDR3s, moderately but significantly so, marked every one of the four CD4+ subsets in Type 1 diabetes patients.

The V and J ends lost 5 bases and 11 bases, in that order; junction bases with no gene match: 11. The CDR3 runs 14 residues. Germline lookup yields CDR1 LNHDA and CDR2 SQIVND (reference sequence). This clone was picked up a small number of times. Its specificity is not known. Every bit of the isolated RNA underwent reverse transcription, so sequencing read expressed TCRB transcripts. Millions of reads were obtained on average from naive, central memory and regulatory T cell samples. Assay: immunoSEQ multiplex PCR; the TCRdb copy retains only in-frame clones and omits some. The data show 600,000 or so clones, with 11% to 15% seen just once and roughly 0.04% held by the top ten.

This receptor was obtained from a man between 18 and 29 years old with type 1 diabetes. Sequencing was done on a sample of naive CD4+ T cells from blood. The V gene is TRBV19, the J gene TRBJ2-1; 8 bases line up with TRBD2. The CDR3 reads CASSGGAGETKQFF. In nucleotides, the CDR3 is TGTGCCAGTAGTGGGGGAGCGGGAGAAACCAAGCAGTTCTTC.